This T cell receptor beta chain was captured by sequencing in a study of CD8 T cells in ankylosing spondylitis. V lost 4 bases and J lost 8, with 11 bases in between. Germline loops: CDR1 ENHRY, CDR2 SYGVKD. The CDR3 spans 12 residues. Scientists made TCR beta libraries using quantitative 5'-RACE with molecular barcodes. From the 5' RACE reads, TCRdb called clonotypes with MiXCR, one entry per CDR3 protein. This table has more than 200,000 distinct CDR3 sequences, 20% to 30% appearing once. This clonotype appeared many times. Its antigen is unknown. Study results and caveats: Some of these motif variants have turned up before, in reports on reactive arthritis synovial fluid and blood. Characteristic of ankylosing spondylitis blood, it appeared, was a TCR beta motif comprising roughly 8 highly homologous variants. Matched synovial fluid from ankylosing spondylitis patients was reported to be enriched for disease-linked clones.

The chain has TRBV10-3 and TRBJ1-2, with D unclear. The material sequenced was blood, either unsorted or a sorted T cell fraction (not recorded which). The sequence was collected from a male donor with ankylosing spondylitis or in good health (not recorded which). The CDR3 loop is CAISVQDQGYTF. The CDR3 DNA sequence: TGTGCCATCAGTGTCCAGGATCAGGGCTACACCTTC.